This T cell receptor (beta chain) was sequenced during a study of shared clonotypes between healthy human individuals. Points from the study as a whole: Naive CD4 clonotypes overlapped across a few donors at roughly 5%. Specimens sampled were limited to blood, with tissue repertoires likely differing.

Measured with immunoSEQ multiplex PCR; TCRdb has only the in-frame clones, and not every one. The table records millions of clones, about 92% of them present only once. Naive CD8 cells were CD45RO-negative, positively selected for CCR7, excluding terminally differentiated effector memory CD45RA+ cells. Of note for this clone: Its antigen remains unknown. Other DNA sequences in this sample translate to the same CDR3.

V lost 4 bases and J 4 bases, leaving 11 bases between the germline ends. Germline values: CDR1 SGHRS, CDR2 YFSETQ. The CDR3 extends over 13 amino acids. The receptor comes from a man aged 18-30 years in good health. Some clones in this sample may be carry-over from other donors' samples. The chain couples TRBV5-1 to TRBJ1-1; D call uncertain. Sequencing was carried out using naive CD8+ T cells from PBMCs. The CDR3 is CASSLGRGTEAFF. The CDR3, as DNA: TGCGCCAGCAGCCTCGGACGGGGCACTGAAGCTTTCTTT.